This TCR beta chain was profiled in a study of cytomegalovirus exposure and HLA in healthy donors. Use of 60 Vbeta and 13 Jbeta primers characterized the PCR. Profiling relied on immunoSEQ multiplex PCR, and the TCRdb table lists in-frame clones only, not all of them. Of about 96,000 clones in the sample, around 74% were seen once. This CDR3 has 18 amino acids. The junction had 23 bases not matched to a gene; V was cut back by 4 bases and J by 7 bases. CDR1 is SQVTM, CDR2 ANQGSEA, per germline. Overall study findings and caveats: A later analysis showed TCR association rates differing by HLA locus, peaking at DRB1 and lowest at HLA-C. Most subjects' HLA-A and HLA-B alleles were reportedly predicted from TCR beta sequences. Previous analysis showed most TCR beta V segments were productive about 90% or about 30% of the time. 164 TCR beta chains were listed as cytomegalovirus-associated.

A remark on this clone: Its antigen is unidentified.

The clonotype originates from a female donor in good health and CMV-seropositive. V usage is TRBV29-1 and J usage is TRBJ1-2; 8 bases align to TRBD1. Sequenced input: PBMCs. CDR3 nucleotides: TGCAGCGTTGGGCGGCTTTCCGGGACAGGATCTTCGCTGAGTGGCTACACCTTC. This sequence encodes CSVGRLSGTGSSLSGYTF.